This TCR beta chain is drawn from a study of blood T cell repertoires in COVID-19 (dated by TCRdb to about 2020). Regarding the study in general: Samples from collaborators originated in the United States, Italy and Spain and spanned both the acute and convalescent phases of COVID-19. Sample metadata almost always included a de-identified subject ID, COVID-19 status, age in years and sex. The samples were drawn from the first 160 participants of the ongoing ImmuneRACE study and from over 950 subjects provided by 6 global collaborators. The repertoires were made available in a free public database intended to serve as a resource for research on the immune response to SARS-CoV-2. Subjects who had been exposed to COVID-19, were actively infected with it, or had recovered from it provided the deeply sampled blood TCRbeta repertoires that made up the dataset. The prospective study material was composed of cDNA or gDNA derived from T cells, B-cell-depleted T cells, or PBMCs. Where HLA class I and class II types were available, the types were taken from metadata supplied by the sample provider, not from assay-based typing. The full study reports these points: The quantity of clinical and demographic metadata differed by source and by participant and was supplied without curation.

A note on this clone: No antigen is known for it. No qualities accompany the bases; no much larger clone lies one base away.

TCRbeta CDR3 regions were amplified from genomic DNA by means of the immunoSEQ Assay, a bias-controlled multiplex PCR. The paper's processing steps were these. The number of nucleated cells in each sample was estimated from the amplification of reference gene primers within the assay. To quantify the absolute abundance of each unique TCRbeta CDR3 rearrangement, sequence reads were collapsed and filtered. For each sample, productive Simpson clonality was calculated as the square root of Simpson's diversity index over productive rearrangements. TCRdb mirrors the immuneACCESS table, restricted to in-frame sequences. Some clones are absent from its copies; in checked studies, under half trace to an unresolved V gene, and the reason for the others is unknown. V, J and clone size are those of that table, while D and trimming were read from the DNA. The sample contains 140,000 or so clones, 70% to 80% of them found a single time. The ten largest clones add up to around 5% of the sample.

In Seattle, one collaborating source enrolled patients while the infection was active and tracked those patients longitudinally over the course of disease. Each collaborating institution followed its own protocols to collect whole blood in K2EDTA tubes. Collaborator samples were shipped for TCRbeta analysis as frozen whole blood, isolated PBMCs, or DNA extracted from either sample type. Taken from the germline V gene (reference sequence), the CDR1 and CDR2 loops are LNHDA and SQIVND. The junction carries 13 bases between V and J, which are trimmed by 2 bases and 15 bases respectively. The CDR3 goes from the cysteine to the phenylalanine over 12 residues. Only CDR3 DNA is held: 36 bases, read in frame from base 1.

The sequencing input was peripheral blood. The clonotype originates from a woman between 65 and 79 years old with COVID-19, enrolled during active disease. This sequence uses TRBV19 and TRBJ1-4; no D segment can be confidently identified. CDR3 sequence: CASSIPRDRVFF. Read as DNA, the sequence is TGTGCCAGTAGTATACCCCGGGATCGGGTGTTTTTT.